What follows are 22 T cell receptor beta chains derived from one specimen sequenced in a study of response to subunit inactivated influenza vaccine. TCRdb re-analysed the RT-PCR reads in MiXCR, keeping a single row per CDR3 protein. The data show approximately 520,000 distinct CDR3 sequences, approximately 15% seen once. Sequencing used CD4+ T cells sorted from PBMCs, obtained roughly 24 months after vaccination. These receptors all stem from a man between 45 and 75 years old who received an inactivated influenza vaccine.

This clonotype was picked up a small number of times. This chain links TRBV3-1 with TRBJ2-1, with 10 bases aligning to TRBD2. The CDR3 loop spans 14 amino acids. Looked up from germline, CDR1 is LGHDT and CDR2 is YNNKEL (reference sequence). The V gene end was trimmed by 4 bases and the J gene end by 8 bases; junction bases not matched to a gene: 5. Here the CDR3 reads CASSLLAGSDEQFF. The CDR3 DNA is TGTGCCAGCAGCCTACTAGCGGGATCGGATGAGCAGTTCTTC.

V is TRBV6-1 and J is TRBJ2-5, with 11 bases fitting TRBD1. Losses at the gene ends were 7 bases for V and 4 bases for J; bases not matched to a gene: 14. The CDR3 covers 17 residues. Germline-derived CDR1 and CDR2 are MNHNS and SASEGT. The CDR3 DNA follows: TGTGCCAGCACCACCTCTCCGGGACAGGGGGTTTCAGAGACCCAGTACTTC. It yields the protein CASTTSPGQGVSETQYF.

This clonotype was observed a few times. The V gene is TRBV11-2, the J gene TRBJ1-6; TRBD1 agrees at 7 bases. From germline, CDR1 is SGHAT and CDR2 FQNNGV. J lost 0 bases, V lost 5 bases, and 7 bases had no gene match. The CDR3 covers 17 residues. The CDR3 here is CASSPGTASSYNSPLHF. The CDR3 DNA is TGTGCCAGCAGCCCCGGGACAGCGAGCTCCTATAATTCACCCCTCCACTTT.

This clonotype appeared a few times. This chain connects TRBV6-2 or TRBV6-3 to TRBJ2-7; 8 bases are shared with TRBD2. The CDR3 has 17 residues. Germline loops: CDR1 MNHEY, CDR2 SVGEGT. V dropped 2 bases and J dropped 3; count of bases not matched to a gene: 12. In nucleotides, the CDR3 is TGTGCCAGCAGTTACGTTTCTACCGGGAGGGTTATCTACGAGCAGTACTTC. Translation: CASSYVSTGRVIYEQYF.

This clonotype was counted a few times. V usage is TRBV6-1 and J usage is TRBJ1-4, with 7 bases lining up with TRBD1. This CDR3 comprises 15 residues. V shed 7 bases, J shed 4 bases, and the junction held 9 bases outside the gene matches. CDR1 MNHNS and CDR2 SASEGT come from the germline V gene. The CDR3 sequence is CASKGAVNLNEKLFF. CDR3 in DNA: TGTGCCAGCAAGGGGGCGGTCAACCTTAATGAAAAACTGTTTTTT.

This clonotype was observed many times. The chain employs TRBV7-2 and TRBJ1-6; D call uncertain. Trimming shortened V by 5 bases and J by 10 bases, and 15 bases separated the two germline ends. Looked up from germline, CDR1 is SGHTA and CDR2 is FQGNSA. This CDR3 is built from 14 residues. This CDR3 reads CASSPASTLSPLHF. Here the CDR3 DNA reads TGTGCCAGCAGCCCCGCCTCGACCCTATCACCCCTCCACTTT.

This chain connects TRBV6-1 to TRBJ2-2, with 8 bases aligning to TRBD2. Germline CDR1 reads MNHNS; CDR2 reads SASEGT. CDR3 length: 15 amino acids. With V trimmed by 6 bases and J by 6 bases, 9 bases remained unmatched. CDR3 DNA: TGTGCCAGCAGCGGGGGGGGACAAGGGGCCGGGGAGCTGTTTTTT. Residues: CASSGGGQGAGELFF.

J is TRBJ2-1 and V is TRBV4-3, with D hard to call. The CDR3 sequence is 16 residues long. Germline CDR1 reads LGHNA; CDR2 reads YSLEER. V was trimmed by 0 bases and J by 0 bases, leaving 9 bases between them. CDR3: CASSQDPESSYNEQFF. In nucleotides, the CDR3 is TGCGCCAGCAGCCAAGACCCCGAGAGCTCCTACAATGAGCAGTTCTTC.

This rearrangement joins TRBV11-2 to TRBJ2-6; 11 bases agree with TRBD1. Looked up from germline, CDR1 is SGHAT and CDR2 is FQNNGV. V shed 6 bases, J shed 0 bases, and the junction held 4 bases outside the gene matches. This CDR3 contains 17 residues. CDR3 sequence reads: CASSGQGAFSGANVLTF. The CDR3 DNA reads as TGTGCCAGCAGTGGACAGGGGGCCTTCTCTGGGGCCAACGTCCTGACTTTC.

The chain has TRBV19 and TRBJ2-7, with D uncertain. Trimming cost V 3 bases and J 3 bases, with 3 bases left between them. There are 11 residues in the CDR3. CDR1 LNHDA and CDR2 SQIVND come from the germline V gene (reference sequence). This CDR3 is CASSIGYEQYF. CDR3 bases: TGTGCCAGTAGTATTGGCTACGAGCAGTACTTC.

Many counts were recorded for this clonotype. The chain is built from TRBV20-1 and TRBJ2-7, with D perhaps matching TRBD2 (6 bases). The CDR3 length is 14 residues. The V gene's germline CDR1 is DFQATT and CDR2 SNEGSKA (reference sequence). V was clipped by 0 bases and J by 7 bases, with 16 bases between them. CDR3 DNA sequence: TGCAGTGCTAGAGAAGGAGGGGTTGGGGATGAGCAGTACTTC. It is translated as CSAREGGVGDEQYF.

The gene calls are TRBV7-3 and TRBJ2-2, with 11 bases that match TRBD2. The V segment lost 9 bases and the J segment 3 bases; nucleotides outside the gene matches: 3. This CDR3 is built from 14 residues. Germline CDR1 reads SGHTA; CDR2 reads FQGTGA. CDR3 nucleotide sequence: TGTGCCAGTACTAGCGGGGGCCACACCGGGGAGCTGTTTTTT. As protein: CASTSGGHTGELFF.

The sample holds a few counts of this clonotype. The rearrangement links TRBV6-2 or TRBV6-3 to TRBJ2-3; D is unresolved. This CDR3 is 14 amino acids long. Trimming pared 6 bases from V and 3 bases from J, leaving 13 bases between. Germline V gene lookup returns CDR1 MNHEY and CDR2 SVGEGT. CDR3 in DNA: TGTGCCAGCAGGACACCCAGGCTGACAGATACGCAGTATTTT. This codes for CASRTPRLTDTQYF.

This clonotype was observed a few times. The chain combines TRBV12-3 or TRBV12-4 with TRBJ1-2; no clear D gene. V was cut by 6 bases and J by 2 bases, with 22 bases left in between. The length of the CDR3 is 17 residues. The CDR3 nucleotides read TGTGCCAGCAGACGCGTACGGGCCTCTAATAGGAACTATGGCTACACCTTC. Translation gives CASRRVRASNRNYGYTF.

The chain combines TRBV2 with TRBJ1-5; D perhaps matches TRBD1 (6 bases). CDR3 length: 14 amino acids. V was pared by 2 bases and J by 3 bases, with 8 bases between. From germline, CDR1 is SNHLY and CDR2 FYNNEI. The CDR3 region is CASSETGPNQPQHF. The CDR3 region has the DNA TGTGCCAGCAGTGAAACAGGGCCCAATCAGCCCCAGCATTTT.

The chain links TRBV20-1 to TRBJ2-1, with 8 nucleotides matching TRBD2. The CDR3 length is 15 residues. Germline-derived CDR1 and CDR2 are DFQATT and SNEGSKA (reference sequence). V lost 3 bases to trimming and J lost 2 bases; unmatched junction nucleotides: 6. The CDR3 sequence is CSASMVAGTYNEQFF. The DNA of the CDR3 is TGCAGTGCTAGTATGGTAGCGGGGACCTACAATGAGCAGTTCTTC.

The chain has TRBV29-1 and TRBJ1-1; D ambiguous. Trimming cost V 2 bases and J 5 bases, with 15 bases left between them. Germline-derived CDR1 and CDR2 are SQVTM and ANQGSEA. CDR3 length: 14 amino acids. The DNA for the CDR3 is TGCAGCGTTGAAACGGAGCATTTGTTTACTGAAGCTTTCTTT. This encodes CSVETEHLFTEAFF.

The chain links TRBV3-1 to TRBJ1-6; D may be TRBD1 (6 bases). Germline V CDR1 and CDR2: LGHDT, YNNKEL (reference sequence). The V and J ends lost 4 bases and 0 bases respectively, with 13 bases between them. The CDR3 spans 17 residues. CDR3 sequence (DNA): TGTGCCAGCAGCCCCCAGGGGAAGGTCTCCTATAATTCACCCCTCCACTTT. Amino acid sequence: CASSPQGKVSYNSPLHF.

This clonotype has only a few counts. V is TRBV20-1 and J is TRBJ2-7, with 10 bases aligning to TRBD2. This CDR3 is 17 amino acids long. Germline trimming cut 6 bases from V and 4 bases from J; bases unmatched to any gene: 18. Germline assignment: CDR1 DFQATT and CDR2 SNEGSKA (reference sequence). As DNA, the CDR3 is TGCAGTGCAGGGGGAAGCGGGAGGGCCTCCTCGGATTACGAGCAGTACTTC. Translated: CSAGGSGRASSDYEQYF.

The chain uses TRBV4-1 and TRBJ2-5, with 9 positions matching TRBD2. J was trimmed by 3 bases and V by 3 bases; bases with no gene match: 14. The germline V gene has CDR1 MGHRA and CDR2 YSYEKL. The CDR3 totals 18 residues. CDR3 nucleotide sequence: TGCGCCAGCAGCCATGCCCCACCCCTAGCGGGGAGAAAAGAGACCCAGTACTTC. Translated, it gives CASSHAPPLAGRKETQYF.

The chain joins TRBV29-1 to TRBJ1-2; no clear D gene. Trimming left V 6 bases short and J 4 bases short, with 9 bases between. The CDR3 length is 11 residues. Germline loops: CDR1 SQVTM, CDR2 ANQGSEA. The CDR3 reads CSVGRAYGYTF. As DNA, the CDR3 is TGCAGCGTAGGACGGGCCTATGGCTACACCTTC.

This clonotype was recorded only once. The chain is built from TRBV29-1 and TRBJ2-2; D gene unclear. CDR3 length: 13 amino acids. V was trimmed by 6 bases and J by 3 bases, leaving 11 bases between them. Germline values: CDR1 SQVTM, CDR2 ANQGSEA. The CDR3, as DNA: TGCAGCGTGGCCGAACTCTACACCGGGGAGCTGTTTTTT. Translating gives CSVAELYTGELFF.